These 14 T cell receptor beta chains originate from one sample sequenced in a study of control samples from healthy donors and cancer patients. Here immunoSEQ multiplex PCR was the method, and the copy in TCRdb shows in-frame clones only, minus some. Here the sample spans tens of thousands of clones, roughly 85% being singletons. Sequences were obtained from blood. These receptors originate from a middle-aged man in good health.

CDR3 in amino acids: CASSPTDRLHETQGYTF. The CDR3 DNA reads TGTGCCAGCAGCCCAACCGACAGACTACACGAAACGCAAGGCTACACCTTC. The chain has TRBV7-3 and TRBJ1-2; possible D gene TRBD1, 5 bases. The germline V gene has CDR1 SGHTA and CDR2 FQGTGA. V was pared by 5 bases and J by 8 bases, with 27 bases between. This CDR3 is 17 amino acids long.

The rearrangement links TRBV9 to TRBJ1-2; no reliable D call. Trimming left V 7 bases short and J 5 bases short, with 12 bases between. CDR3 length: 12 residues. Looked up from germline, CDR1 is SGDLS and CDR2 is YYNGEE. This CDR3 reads CASSGLGYGYTF. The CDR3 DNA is TGTGCCAGCTCGGGCCTCGGATATGGCTACACCTTC.

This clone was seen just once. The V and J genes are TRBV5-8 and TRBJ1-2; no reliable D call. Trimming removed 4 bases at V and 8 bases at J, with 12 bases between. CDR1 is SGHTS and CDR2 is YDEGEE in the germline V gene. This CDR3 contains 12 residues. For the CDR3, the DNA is TGTGCCAGCAGCCGCTTAAGTAACGGCTACACCTTC. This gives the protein CASSRLSNGYTF.

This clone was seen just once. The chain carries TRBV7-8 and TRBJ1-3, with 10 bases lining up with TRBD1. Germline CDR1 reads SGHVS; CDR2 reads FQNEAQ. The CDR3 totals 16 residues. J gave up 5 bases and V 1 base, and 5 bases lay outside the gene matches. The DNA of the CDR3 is TGTGCCAGCAGCTTAGTACGGACAGGGGGAAGAAACACCATATATTTT. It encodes CASSLVRTGGRNTIYF.

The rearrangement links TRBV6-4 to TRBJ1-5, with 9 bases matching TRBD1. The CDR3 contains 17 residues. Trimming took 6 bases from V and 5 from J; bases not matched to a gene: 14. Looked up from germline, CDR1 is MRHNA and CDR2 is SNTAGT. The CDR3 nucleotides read TGTGCCAGCAGCTCGGGACAGGGCCCTATAGAGGATCAGCCCCAGCATTTT. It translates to CASSSGQGPIEDQPQHF.

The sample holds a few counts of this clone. The CDR3 DNA is TGTGCCAGCAGCTTGGTTGCCGGGACAGGCTTAGAGACCCAGTACTTC. Protein product: CASSLVAGTGLETQYF. V and J are TRBV5-6 and TRBJ2-5; 8 bases are a match to TRBD1. The CDR3 length is 16 residues. Germline V gene lookup returns CDR1 SGHDT and CDR2 YYEEEE. V trimming: 0 bases; J trimming: 4 bases; junction bases outside the gene matches: 8.

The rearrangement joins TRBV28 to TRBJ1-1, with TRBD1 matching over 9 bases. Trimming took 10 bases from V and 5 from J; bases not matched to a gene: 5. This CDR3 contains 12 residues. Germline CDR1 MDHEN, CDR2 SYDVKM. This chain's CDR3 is CAIQQGATEAFF. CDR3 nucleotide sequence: TGTGCCATCCAACAGGGGGCTACTGAAGCTTTCTTT.

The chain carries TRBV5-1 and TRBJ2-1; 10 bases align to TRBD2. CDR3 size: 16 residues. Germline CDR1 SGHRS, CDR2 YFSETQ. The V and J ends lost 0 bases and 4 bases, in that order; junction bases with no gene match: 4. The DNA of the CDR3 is TGCGCCAGCAGCTTGGCTGGTAGCGGGAGGTACAATGAGCAGTTCTTC. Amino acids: CASSLAGSGRYNEQFF. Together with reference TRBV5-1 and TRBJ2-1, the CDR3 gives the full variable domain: KAGVTQTPRYLIKTRGQQVTLSCSPISGHRSVSWYQQTPGQGLQFLFEYFSETQRNKGNFPGRFSGRQFSNSRSEMNVSTLELGDSALYLCASSLAGSGRYNEQFFGPGTRLTVL.

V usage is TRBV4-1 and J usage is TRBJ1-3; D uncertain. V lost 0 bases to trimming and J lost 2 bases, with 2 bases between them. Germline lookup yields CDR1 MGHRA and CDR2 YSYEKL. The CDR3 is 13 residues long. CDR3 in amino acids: CASSQDPGNTIYF. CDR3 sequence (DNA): TGCGCCAGCAGCCAAGATCCTGGAAACACCATATATTTT.

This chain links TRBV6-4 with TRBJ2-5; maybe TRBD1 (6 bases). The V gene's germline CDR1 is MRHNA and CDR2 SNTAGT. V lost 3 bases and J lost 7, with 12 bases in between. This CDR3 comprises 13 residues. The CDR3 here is CASSEQGKGTQYF. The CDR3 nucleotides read TGTGCCAGCAGTGAACAGGGTAAAGGGACCCAGTACTTC.

CDR3 residues: CASSISGTTYGYTF. The CDR3 DNA reads TGTGCCAGTAGTATCTCCGGGACAACTTATGGCTACACCTTC. The chain combines TRBV19 with TRBJ1-2, with D tentatively TRBD1 (6 bases). Trimming took 3 bases from V and 5 from J, leaving 13 bases between them. CDR1 and CDR2 (germline): LNHDA, SQIVND (reference sequence). This CDR3 is 14 amino acids long.

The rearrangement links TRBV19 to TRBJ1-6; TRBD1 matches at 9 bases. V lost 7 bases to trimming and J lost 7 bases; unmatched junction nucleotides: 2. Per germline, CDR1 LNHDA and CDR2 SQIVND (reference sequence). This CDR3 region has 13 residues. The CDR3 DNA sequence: TGTGCCAGTAAAGACAGGGGGAATTCACCCCTCCACTTT. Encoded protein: CASKDRGNSPLHF.

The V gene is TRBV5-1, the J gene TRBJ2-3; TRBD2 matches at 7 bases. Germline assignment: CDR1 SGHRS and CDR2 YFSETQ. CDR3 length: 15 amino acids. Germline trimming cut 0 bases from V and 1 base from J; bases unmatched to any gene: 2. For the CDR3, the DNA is TGCGCCAGCAGCTTGGGTGCGGGGGGCACAGATACGCAGTATTTT. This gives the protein CASSLGAGGTDTQYF.

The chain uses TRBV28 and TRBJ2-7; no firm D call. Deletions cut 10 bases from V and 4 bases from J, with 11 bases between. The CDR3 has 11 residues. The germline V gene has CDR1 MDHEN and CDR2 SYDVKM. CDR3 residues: CATALPYEQYF. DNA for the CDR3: TGTGCCACCGCTTTACCTTACGAGCAGTACTTC.